One TCR delta chain is described in this entry. This likely reflects a read error, since a far larger clone is one base away. Other DNA sequences in this specimen translate into the identical CDR3. The germline gives CDR1 TSWWSYY, CDR2 QGS. Trimming left V 2 bases short and J 8 bases short, with 36 bases between. The CDR3 contains 21 residues. Vgamma9/Vdelta2+ and Vdelta2-negative gammadelta T cells were flow-sorted from PBMC for bulk sequencing. Sequencing covered both gamma and delta TCR chains per sample. TCRdb called clones from the multiplex PCR reads again using CATT. The sample holds some 100,000 delta-chain clones; 1.4% are singletons and the top ten take about 10%. This sample stems from a study of γδ T cells in repeated Plasmodium falciparum infection.

The receptor was isolated from a pool of human donors (malaria-infected and uninfected, not separated). The genes are TRDV1 and TRDJ1, with D perhaps TRDD2 or TRDD3 (5 bases each). The J gene was not available in TCRdb and was assigned here by matching the DNA to germline segments. Sequences were obtained from gamma-delta T cells from blood. CDR3: CALGEWDYLSLRRPYAFKLIF. CDR3 DNA sequence: TGTGCTCTTGGGGAATGGGATTACCTCTCCCTTAGAAGACCATATGCCTTCAAACTCATCTTT.